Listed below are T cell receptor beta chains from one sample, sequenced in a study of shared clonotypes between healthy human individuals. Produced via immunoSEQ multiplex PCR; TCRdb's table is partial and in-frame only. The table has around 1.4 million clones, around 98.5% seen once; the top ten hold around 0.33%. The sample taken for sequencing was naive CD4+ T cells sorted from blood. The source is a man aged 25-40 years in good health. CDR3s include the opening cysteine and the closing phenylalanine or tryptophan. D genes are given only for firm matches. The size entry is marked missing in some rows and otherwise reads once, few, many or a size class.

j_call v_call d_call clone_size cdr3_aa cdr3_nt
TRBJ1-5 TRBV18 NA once CASSPKGGLGPQHF TGTGCCAGCTCACCGAAGGGTGGACTTGGGCCCCAGCATTTT
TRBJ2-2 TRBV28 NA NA CATSGFPNTGELFF TGTGCCACCTCCGGTTTCCCCAACACCGGGGAGCTGTTTTTT
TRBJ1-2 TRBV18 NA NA CASSPTESRGFYGYTF TGTGCCAGCTCACCGACAGAATCCAGGGGATTTTATGGCTACACCTTC
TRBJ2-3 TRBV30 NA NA CAWTQGGGRSDTQYF TGTGCCTGGACCCAAGGGGGGGGTCGGTCAGATACGCAGTATTTT
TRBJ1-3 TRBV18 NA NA CASSPPRTSGNTIYF TGTGCCAGCTCACCCCCTCGGACCTCTGGAAACACCATATATTTT
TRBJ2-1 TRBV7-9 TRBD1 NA CASRTGFGTSYHEQFF TGTGCCAGTCGGACAGGGTTTGGAACCTCTTATCATGAGCAGTTCTTC
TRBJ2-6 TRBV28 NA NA CASSPGPRLGANVLTF TGTGCCAGCAGTCCGGGACCCCGGCTCGGGGCCAACGTCCTGACTTTC
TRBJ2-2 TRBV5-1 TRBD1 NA CASSLARGTPGELFF TGCGCCAGCAGCTTGGCCAGGGGGACACCCGGGGAGCTGTTTTTT
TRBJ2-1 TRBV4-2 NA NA CASSLRGKSSYNEQFF TGTGCCAGCAGCCTCAGGGGCAAAAGCTCCTACAATGAGCAGTTCTTC
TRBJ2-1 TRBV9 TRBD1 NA CASSVGHRGYNEQFF TGTGCCAGCAGCGTAGGTCACAGGGGGTACAATGAGCAGTTCTTC
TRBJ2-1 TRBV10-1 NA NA CASSAGTGPAGRYNEQFF TGCGCCAGCAGTGCCGGGACAGGCCCAGCGGGAAGGTACAATGAGCAGTTCTTC
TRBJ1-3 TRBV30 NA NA CAWSDDPFSGNTIYF TGTGCCTGGAGCGATGACCCATTCTCTGGAAACACCATATATTTT
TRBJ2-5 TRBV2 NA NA CASRLALARETQYF TGTGCCAGCAGGCTAGCACTAGCCCGAGAGACCCAGTACTTC
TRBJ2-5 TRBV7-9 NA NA CASSLAQGRETQYF TGTGCCAGCAGCTTAGCGCAAGGTAGAGAGACCCAGTACTTC
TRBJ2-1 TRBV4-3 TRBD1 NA CASSHRDRYNEQFF TGCGCCAGCAGCCATAGGGACAGATACAATGAGCAGTTCTTC
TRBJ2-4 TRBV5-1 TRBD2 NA CASSLRSGGNIQYF TGCGCCAGCAGCTTGCGCAGCGGGGGGAACATTCAGTACTTC
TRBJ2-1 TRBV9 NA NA CASSSMELTEQFF TGTGCCAGCAGCTCCATGGAGCTGACTGAGCAGTTCTTC
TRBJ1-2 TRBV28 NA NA CASSYRAANYGYTF TGTGCCAGCAGTTACAGGGCAGCTAACTATGGCTACACCTTC
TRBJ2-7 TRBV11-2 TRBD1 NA CASSYAGGIDEQYF TGTGCCAGCAGTTACGCAGGGGGCATCGACGAGCAGTACTTC
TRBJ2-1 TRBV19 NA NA CASSTDYNEQFF TGTGCCAGTAGTACCGATTACAATGAGCAGTTCTTC
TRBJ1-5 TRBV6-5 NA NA CASSSTGGQPQHF TGTGCCAGCAGCTCCACGGGCGGTCAGCCCCAGCATTTT
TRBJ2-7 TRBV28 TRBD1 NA CASSFPGGLAYEQYF TGTGCCAGCAGTTTCCCAGGGGGCCTCGCCTACGAGCAGTACTTC
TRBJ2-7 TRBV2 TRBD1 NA CASRDRGDEQYF TGTGCCAGCAGGGACAGGGGGGACGAGCAGTACTTC
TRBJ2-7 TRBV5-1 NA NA CASSLESAWEEQYF TGCGCCAGCAGCTTGGAGTCGGCCTGGGAGGAGCAGTACTTC
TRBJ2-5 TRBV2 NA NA CASNLGRQETQYF TGTGCCAGCAACCTGGGACGGCAAGAGACCCAGTACTTC
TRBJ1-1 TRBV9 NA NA CASSVAGRKGTEAFF TGTGCCAGCAGCGTAGCCGGGAGGAAGGGGACTGAAGCTTTCTTT
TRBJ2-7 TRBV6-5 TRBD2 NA CASRPTSGNYEQYF TGTGCCAGCAGACCGACTAGCGGTAACTACGAGCAGTACTTC
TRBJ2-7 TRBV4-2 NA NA CASSQESREAYEQYF TGTGCCAGCAGCCAAGAGTCTAGGGAGGCCTACGAGCAGTACTTC
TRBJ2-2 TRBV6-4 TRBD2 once CASSDTGGTGELFF TGTGCCAGCAGCGACACGGGGGGCACCGGGGAGCTGTTTTTT
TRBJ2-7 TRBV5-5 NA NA CASNLGGTLYEQYF TGTGCCAGCAACCTGGGGGGAACCCTCTACGAGCAGTACTTC
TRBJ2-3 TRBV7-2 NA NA CASNLRAGLPADTQYF TGTGCCAGCAACCTAAGGGCAGGGCTTCCCGCAGATACGCAGTATTTT
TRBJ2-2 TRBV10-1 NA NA CASSAVDGELFF TGCGCCAGCAGCGCGGTAGACGGGGAGCTGTTTTTT
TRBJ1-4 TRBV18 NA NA CASSPEREKLFF TGTGCCAGCTCACCGGAGAGAGAAAAACTGTTTTTT
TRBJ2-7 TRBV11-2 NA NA CASSFYTTSSYEQYF TGTGCCAGCAGCTTCTACACGACCTCCTCCTACGAGCAGTACTTC
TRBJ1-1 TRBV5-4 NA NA CASRPGRNIRSTEAFF TGTGCCAGCAGGCCGGGCAGGAATATTAGGAGCACTGAAGCTTTCTTT
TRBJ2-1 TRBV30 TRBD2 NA CAWSLAGDYEQFF TGTGCCTGGAGTCTTGCGGGAGACTATGAGCAGTTCTTC